The clone carrying this TCR beta chain occurred many times. Amplification yielded TCR beta CDR3 regions, with RNA transcripts as the source. Carried out on the TCR CDR3, a first-round RT-PCR used the HTBI primer set. Using its own MiXCR run on the multiplex PCR reads, TCRdb lists one record per CDR3 protein. The data hold over 500,000 distinct CDR3 sequences, with around 15% observed a single time. This entry is derived from a study of T cells in Graves' hyperthyroidism and ophthalmopathy. Clinicians diagnosed patients from clinical symptoms, serum thyroxine and TRAb, thyroid ultrasound and orbital computed tomography. Trimming removed 0 bases from V and 4 bases from J, with 18 bases in between. The CDR3 contains 16 residues. The germline V gene encodes CDR1 DFQATT and CDR2 SNEGSKA (reference sequence).

The sequenced sample consisted of blood. This TCR was recovered from a woman under 40 with Graves' ophthalmopathy. The rearrangement uses TRBV20-1 and TRBJ2-5; D tentatively reads TRBD1 or TRBD2 (5 bases each). CDR3 sequence: CSARDWGSTTRETQYF. The CDR3 DNA follows: TGCAGTGCTAGAGATTGGGGGAGTACAACAAGAGAGACCCAGTACTTC.